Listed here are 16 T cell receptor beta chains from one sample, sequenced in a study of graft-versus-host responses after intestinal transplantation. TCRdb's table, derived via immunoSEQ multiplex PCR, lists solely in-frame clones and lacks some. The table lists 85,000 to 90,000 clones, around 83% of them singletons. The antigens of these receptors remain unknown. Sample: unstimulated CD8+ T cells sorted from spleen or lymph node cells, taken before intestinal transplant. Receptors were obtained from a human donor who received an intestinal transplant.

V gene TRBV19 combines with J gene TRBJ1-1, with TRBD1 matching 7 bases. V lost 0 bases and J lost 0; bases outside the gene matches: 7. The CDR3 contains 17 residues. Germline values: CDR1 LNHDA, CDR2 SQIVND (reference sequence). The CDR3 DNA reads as TGTGCCAGTAGTATAGATCCGGGACAGAAGGTGAACACTGAAGCTTTCTTT. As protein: CASSIDPGQKVNTEAFF.

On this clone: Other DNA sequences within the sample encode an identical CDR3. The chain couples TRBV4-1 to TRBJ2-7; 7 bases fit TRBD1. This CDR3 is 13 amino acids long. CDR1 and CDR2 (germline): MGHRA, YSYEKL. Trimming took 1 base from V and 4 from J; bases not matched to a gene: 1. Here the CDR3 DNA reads TGCGCCAGCAGCCAAGCCAGGGGGTACGAGCAGTACTTC. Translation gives CASSQARGYEQYF.

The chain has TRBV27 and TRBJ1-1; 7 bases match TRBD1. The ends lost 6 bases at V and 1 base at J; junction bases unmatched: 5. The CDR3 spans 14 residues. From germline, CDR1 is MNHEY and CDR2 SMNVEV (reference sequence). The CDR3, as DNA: TGTGCCAGCAGCTCGACAGGGACGAACACTGAAGCTTTCTTT. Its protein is CASSSTGTNTEAFF.

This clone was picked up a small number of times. CDR3 loop: CASSRGTGGLRTEAFF. In nucleotides, the CDR3 is TGCGCCAGCAGCCGCGGGACAGGGGGCCTCCGCACTGAAGCTTTCTTT. V usage is TRBV5-1 and J usage is TRBJ1-1; TRBD1 matches 12 bases. V dropped 4 bases and J dropped 4; count of bases not matched to a gene: 8. Germline V gene sequence: CDR1 SGHRS, CDR2 YFSETQ. This CDR3 is 16 amino acids long.

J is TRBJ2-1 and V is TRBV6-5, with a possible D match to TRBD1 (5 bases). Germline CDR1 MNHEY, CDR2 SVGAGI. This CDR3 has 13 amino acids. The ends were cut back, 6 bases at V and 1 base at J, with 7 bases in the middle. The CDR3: CASSGQSYNEQFF. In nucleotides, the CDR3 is TGTGCCAGCAGCGGACAATCCTACAATGAGCAGTTCTTC.

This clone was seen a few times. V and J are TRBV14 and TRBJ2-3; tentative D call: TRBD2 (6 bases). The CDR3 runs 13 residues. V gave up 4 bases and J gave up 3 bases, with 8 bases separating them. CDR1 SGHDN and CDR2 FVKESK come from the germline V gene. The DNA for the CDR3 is TGTGCCAGCAGCCGTGCGGGGACAGATACGCAGTATTTT. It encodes CASSRAGTDTQYF.

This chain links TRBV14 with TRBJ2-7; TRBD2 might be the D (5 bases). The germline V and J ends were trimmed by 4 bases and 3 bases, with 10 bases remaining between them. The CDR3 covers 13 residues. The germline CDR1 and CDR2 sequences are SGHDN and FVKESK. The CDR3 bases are TGTGCCAGCAGCCTAGAGGGTGGCTACGAGCAGTACTTC. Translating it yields CASSLEGGYEQYF.

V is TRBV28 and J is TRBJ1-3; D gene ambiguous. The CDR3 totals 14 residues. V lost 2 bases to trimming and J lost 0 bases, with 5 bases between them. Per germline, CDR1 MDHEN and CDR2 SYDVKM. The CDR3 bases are TGTGCCAGCAGTTTAGGGAGCTCTGGAAACACCATATATTTT. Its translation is CASSLGSSGNTIYF.

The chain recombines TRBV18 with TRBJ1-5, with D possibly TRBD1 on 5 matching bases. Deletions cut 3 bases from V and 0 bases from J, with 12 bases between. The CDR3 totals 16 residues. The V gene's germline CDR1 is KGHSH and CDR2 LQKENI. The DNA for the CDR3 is TGTGCCAGCTCACCTGACAGTGACTATAGCAATCAGCCCCAGCATTTT. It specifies CASSPDSDYSNQPQHF.

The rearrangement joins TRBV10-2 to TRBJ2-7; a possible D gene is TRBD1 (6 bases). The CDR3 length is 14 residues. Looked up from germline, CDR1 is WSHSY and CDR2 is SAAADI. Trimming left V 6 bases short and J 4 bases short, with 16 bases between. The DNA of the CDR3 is TGCGCCAGCAGGAATACCGGGACACAGTACGAGCAGTACTTC. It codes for CASRNTGTQYEQYF.

The CDR3 bases are TGTGCCAGCGGCCAACTCATATTACCGGGACCCACGGCGGATACGCAGTATTTT. It yields the protein CASGQLILPGPTADTQYF. V gene TRBV5-8 combines with J gene TRBJ2-3; D is possibly TRBD1 or TRBD2 (5 bases each). Trimming removed 7 bases from V and 6 bases from J, with 30 bases in between. Germline V gene sequence: CDR1 SGHTS, CDR2 YDEGEE. The CDR3 is 18 residues long.

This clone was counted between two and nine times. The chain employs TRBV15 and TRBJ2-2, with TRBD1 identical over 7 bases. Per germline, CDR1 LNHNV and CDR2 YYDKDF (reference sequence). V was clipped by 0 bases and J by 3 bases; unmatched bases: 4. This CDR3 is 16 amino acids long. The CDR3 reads CATSRDKGAHTGELFF. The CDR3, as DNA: TGTGCCACCAGCAGAGATAAGGGGGCTCACACCGGGGAGCTGTTTTTT.

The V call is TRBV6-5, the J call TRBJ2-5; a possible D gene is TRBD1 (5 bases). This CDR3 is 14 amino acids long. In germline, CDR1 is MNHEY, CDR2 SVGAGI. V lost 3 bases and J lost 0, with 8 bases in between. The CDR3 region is CASSYKGYQETQYF. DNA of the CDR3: TGTGCCAGCAGTTATAAGGGGTACCAAGAGACCCAGTACTTC.

CDR3 region: CASSERASSNQPQHF. The CDR3 coding sequence is TGTGCCAGCAGTGAAAGAGCTTCTAGCAATCAGCCCCAGCATTTT. The V gene is TRBV6-1, the J gene TRBJ1-5; unclear D gene. The CDR3 totals 15 residues. Germline V gene lookup returns CDR1 MNHNS and CDR2 SASEGT. Trimming pared 2 bases from V and 0 bases from J, leaving 8 bases between.

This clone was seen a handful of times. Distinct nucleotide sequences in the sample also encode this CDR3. The CDR3 DNA follows: TGTGCCAGCAGCGTGGGCGGGGGGACCTACAATGAGCAGTTCTTC. It translates to CASSVGGGTYNEQFF. This chain uses TRBV9 with TRBJ2-1; the match to TRBD2 covers 8 bases. Germline trimming cut 2 bases from V and 2 bases from J; bases unmatched to any gene: 3. The CDR3 consists of 15 residues. CDR1 is SGDLS, CDR2 YYNGEE, per germline.

CDR3 sequence: CASSPGLAVGEGEQYF. The CDR3, as DNA: TGTGCCAGCAGCCCGGGCTTAGCGGTCGGAGAGGGCGAGCAGTACTTC. The rearrangement links TRBV7-9 to TRBJ2-7; D possibly corresponds to TRBD2 (6 bases). Germline V CDR1 and CDR2: SEHNR, FQNEAQ (reference sequence). The V gene lost 5 bases and the J gene lost 6 bases, with 23 bases spanning the gap. The CDR3 extends over 16 amino acids.